Following are 14 T cell receptor beta chains from one sample sequenced in a study of T cell repertoires in cytomegalovirus infection (dated by TCRdb to about 2019). In light of the paper, this sample's treatment or condition label describes: in vitro stimulation with specific CMV peptide epitopes to enrich CMV-specific T cells. These TCRs are of unknown antigen specificity. These reads were obtained on an Illumina HiSeq 1500. TCRdb's own reprocessing of the public reads used fastp at Q25 and MiXCR and kept productive beta chains. Identical CDR3 protein sequences are pooled into one entry, listed with their most common genes and DNA. This sample lists some 700,000 distinct CDR3 sequences; roughly 30% were detected once. Jointly, the top ten make up roughly 18% of the sample. The sample consisted of cultured PBMCs, taken from culture after CMV antigen stimulation. These TCRs come from a human donor in good health (CMV status not recorded). Some clones in this sample may be carry-over from other donors' samples.

In its sample, this clonotype was seen many times. J is TRBJ1-1 and V is TRBV7-2; D is unresolved. CDR1 SGHTA and CDR2 FQGNSA come from the germline V gene. V shed 5 bases and J shed 1 base, with 11 bases lying between them. This CDR3 comprises 14 residues. The CDR3 reads CASSPRPGNTEAFF. The CDR3 DNA follows: TGTGCCAGCAGCCCCCGCCCCGGGAACACTGAAGCTTTCTTT.

The CDR3 coding sequence is TGTGCCAGCAGTTACAGGGGACTTCCCTACGAGCAGTACTTC. Translated, it gives CASSYRGLPYEQYF. The V gene is TRBV7-9, the J gene TRBJ2-7; D is possibly TRBD1 (7 bases). V was shortened by 6 bases and J by 2 bases, with 14 bases between the two germline ends. Germline V gives CDR1 SEHNR, CDR2 FQNEAQ (reference sequence). The CDR3 runs to 14 residues.

The V and J genes are TRBV7-2 and TRBJ2-3, with 9 bases lining up with TRBD2. Germline lookup yields CDR1 SGHTA and CDR2 FQGNSA. Trimming cost V 4 bases and J 5 bases; bases outside gene matches: 13. CDR3 size: 17 residues. The CDR3 bases are TGTGCCAGCAGCTCCACCCTGTGGCGGGGGGGGGGAGATACGCAGTATTTT. Translation: CASSSTLWRGGGDTQYF.

This clonotype was detected once. The chain employs TRBV20-1 and TRBJ1-3, with 8 bases that match TRBD1. The trim removed 6 bases at V and 4 bases at J, leaving 8 bases unmatched. CDR3 length: 14 amino acids. Germline V lookup: CDR1 DFQATT, CDR2 SNEGSKA (reference sequence). DNA for the CDR3: TGCAGTGCCCGACTGGGGGACAGGGGAAACACCATATATTTT. This encodes CSARLGDRGNTIYF.

This clonotype has ten or more counts. The rearrangement joins TRBV7-2 to TRBJ2-7, with 8 bases lining up with TRBD2. The junction had 7 bases not matched to a gene; V was cut back by 3 bases and J by 6 bases. CDR1 is SGHTA and CDR2 is FQGNSA in the germline V gene. CDR3 length equals 14 residues. CDR3 DNA: TGTGCCAGCAGCTTCGGGGGGGCCCGTTCCGAGCAGTACTTC. Its protein is CASSFGGARSEQYF.

The CDR3 DNA reads TGTGCCAGCAGCACAGAGGGACTAGCAACACTCTACGAGCAGTACTTC. Translation gives CASSTEGLATLYEQYF. V is TRBV7-2 and J is TRBJ2-7, with 9 bases fitting TRBD2. CDR3 size: 16 residues. Germline assignment: CDR1 SGHTA and CDR2 FQGNSA. Trimming took 5 bases from V and 3 from J; bases not matched to a gene: 11.

The CDR3 here is CSATRDSYNEQFF. For the CDR3, the DNA is TGCAGTGCTACCCGGGACAGCTACAATGAGCAGTTCTTC. The chain joins TRBV20-1 to TRBJ2-1, with 7 positions matching TRBD1. This CDR3 region has 13 residues. Trimming at V came to 4 bases and at J to 3 bases, leaving 3 bases not matched to a gene. CDR1 and CDR2 from the germline V gene are DFQATT and SNEGSKA (reference sequence).

The V call is TRBV7-6, the J call TRBJ2-7; D is possibly TRBD1 (6 bases). Germline V CDR1 and CDR2: SGHVS, FNYEAQ. Deletions cut 4 bases from V and 5 bases from J, with 18 bases between. The CDR3 covers 15 residues. CDR3 sequence reads: CASSSRTEPGNEQYF. The CDR3 DNA reads TGTGCCAGCAGCTCCAGGACAGAGCCAGGGAACGAGCAGTACTTC.

This clonotype came up a few times. The gene calls are TRBV25-1 and TRBJ2-7; 8 positions match TRBD1. The germline V gene has CDR1 MGHDK and CDR2 SYGVNS. This CDR3 spans 11 amino acids. V gave up 8 bases and J gave up 5 bases; unmatched junction bases: 2. Written as DNA, the CDR3 is TGTGCCAGCGCAGGGGGCCACGAGCAGTACTTC. It codes for CASAGGHEQYF.

V and J are TRBV20-1 and TRBJ2-5; 7 nucleotides align to TRBD2. The CDR3 consists of 15 residues. In germline, CDR1 is DFQATT, CDR2 SNEGSKA (reference sequence). Germline trimming cut 5 bases from V and 4 bases from J; bases unmatched to any gene: 13. CDR3 DNA sequence: TGCAGTGCTCCTATGGCGGGAGTGGTCGGAGAGACCCAGTACTTC. This gives the protein CSAPMAGVVGETQYF.

The V and J genes are TRBV20-1 and TRBJ2-5; 7 bases agree with TRBD2. V dropped 3 bases and J dropped 1; count of bases not matched to a gene: 8. CDR3 length equals 15 residues. Germline loops: CDR1 DFQATT, CDR2 SNEGSKA (reference sequence). CDR3 protein: CSARTLLAVQETQYF. The CDR3 DNA follows: TGCAGTGCTAGGACGTTGCTAGCGGTCCAAGAGACCCAGTACTTC.

The chain is built from TRBV28 and TRBJ2-5; D ambiguous. V was cut by 1 base and J by 5 bases, with 8 bases left in between. CDR1 is MDHEN, CDR2 SYDVKM, per germline. The CDR3 spans 13 residues. CDR3 in DNA: TGTGCCAGCAGTTTATTTAGCATGGAGACCCAGTACTTC. It specifies CASSLFSMETQYF.

The chain links TRBV2 to TRBJ2-5; 10 bases are shared with TRBD1. V shed 7 bases and J 7 bases; nucleotides not matched to a gene: 12. The CDR3 totals 15 residues. CDR1 and CDR2 from the germline V gene are SNHLY and FYNNEI. The CDR3 coding sequence is TGTGCCAGCACCGCGGGACAGGGGATGAGTGCGACCCAGTACTTC. This codes for CASTAGQGMSATQYF.

In this sample, this clonotype turned up a few times. The V gene is TRBV12-3 or TRBV12-4, the J gene TRBJ2-3; D is perhaps TRBD1 (5 bases). Trimming stripped 8 bases from V and 0 bases from J, with 18 bases between. The CDR3 totals 16 residues. CDR3 loop: CASRKTVGWSTDTQYF. The CDR3 region has the DNA TGTGCCAGCCGAAAGACAGTGGGATGGAGCACAGATACGCAGTATTTT.